This paragraph reports one T cell receptor beta chain. Its antigen is still unknown. The data were obtained in a study of cytomegalovirus exposure and HLA in healthy donors. Study background: Previous work identified 90 million to 130 million unique TCR beta sequences from around 200 million T cells. Points from the study as a whole: As immune exposure information, only CMV serostatus was available.

Those who donated were healthy bone marrow donors. The CDR3 contains 19 residues. With V trimmed by 1 base and J by 2 bases, 9 bases remained unmatched. Germline loops: CDR1 MDHEN, CDR2 SYDVKM. PCR was performed using 60 Vbeta and 13 Jbeta primers. The protocol was immunoSEQ multiplex PCR, while the TCRdb copy is restricted to in-frame clones and leaves out a portion. Altogether about 210,000 clones are present, about nine tenths being singletons, with the ten largest covering about 1%. The sequence came from a boy aged 2 to 10 in good health and CMV-seronegative. The chain has TRBV28 and TRBJ2-1; 12 nucleotides match TRBD2. What was sequenced was PBMCs. The CDR3 coding sequence is TGTGCCAGCAGTTTATTGACTAGCGGGAGTTTTTGGCCCTACAATGAGCAGTTCTTC. Its translation is CASSLLTSGSFWPYNEQFF.